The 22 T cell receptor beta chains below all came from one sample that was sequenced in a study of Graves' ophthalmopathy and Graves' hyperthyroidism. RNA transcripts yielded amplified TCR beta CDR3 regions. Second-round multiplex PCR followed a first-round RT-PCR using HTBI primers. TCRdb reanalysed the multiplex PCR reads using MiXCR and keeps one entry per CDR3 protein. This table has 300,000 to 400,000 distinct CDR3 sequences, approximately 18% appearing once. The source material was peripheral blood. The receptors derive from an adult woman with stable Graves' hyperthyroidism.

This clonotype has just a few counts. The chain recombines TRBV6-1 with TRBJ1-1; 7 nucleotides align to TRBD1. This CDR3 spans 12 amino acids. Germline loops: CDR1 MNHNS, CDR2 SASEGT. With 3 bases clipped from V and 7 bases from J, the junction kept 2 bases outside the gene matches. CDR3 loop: CASSEDRFEAFF. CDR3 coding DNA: TGTGCCAGCAGTGAGGACAGGTTTGAAGCTTTCTTT.

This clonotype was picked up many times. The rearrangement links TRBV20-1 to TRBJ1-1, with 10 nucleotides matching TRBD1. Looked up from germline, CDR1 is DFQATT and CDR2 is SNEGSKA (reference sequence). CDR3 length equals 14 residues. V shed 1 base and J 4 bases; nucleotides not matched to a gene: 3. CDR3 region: CSARGTGGPTEAFF. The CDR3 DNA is TGCAGTGCTAGAGGGACAGGGGGTCCCACTGAAGCTTTCTTT.

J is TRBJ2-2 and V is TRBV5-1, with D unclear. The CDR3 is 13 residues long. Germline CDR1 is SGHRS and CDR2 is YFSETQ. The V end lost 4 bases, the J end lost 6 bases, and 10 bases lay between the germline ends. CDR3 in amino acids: CASSVTYAGELFF. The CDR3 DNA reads TGCGCCAGCAGCGTTACATATGCCGGGGAGCTGTTTTTT. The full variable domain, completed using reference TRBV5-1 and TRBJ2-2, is KAGVTQTPRYLIKTRGQQVTLSCSPISGHRSVSWYQQTPGQGLQFLFEYFSETQRNKGNFPGRFSGRQFSNSRSEMNVSTLELGDSALYLCASSVTYAGELFFGEGSRLTVL.

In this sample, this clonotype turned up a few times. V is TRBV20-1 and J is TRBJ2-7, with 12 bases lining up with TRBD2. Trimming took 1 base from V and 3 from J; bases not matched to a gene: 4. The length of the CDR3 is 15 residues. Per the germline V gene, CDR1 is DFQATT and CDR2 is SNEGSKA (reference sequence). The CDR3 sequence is CSARGELAGGYEQYF. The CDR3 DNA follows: TGCAGTGCTAGAGGAGAACTAGCGGGAGGCTACGAGCAGTACTTC.

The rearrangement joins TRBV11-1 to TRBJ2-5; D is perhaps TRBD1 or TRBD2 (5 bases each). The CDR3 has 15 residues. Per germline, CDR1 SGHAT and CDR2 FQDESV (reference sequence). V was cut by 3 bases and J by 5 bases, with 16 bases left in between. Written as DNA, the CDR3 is TGTGCCAGCAGCTTCAATATGGGGACGGGCGAGACCCAGTACTTC. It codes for CASSFNMGTGETQYF.

This CDR3 is CATSRDWGAEQYF. The CDR3 region has the DNA TGTGCCACCAGCAGAGATTGGGGAGCCGAGCAGTACTTC. The V and J genes are TRBV15 and TRBJ2-7, with D tentatively TRBD2 (5 bases). Germline-derived CDR1 and CDR2 are LNHNV and YYDKDF (reference sequence). V gave up 0 bases and J gave up 6 bases, with 9 bases separating them. The CDR3 has 13 amino acids.

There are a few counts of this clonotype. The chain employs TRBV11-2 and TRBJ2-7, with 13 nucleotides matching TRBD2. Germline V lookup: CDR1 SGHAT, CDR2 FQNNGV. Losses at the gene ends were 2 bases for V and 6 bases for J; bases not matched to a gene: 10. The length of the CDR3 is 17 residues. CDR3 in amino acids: CASSLSRTSGSSPEQYF. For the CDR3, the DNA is TGTGCCAGCAGCTTAAGCCGGACTAGCGGGAGTTCCCCCGAGCAGTACTTC.

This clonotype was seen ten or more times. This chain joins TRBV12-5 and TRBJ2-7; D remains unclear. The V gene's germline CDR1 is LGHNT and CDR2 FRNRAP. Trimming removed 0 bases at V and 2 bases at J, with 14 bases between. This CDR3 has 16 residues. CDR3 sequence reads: CASGLVRRSLPYEQYF. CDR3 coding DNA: TGTGCTAGTGGTTTGGTACGAAGGTCTTTACCCTACGAGCAGTACTTC. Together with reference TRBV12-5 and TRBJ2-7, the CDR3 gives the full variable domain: DARVTQTPRHKVTEMGQEVTMRCQPILGHNTVFWYRQTMMQGLELLAYFRNRAPLDDSGMPKDRFSAEMPDATLATLKIQPSEPRDSAVYFCASGLVRRSLPYEQYFGPGTRLTVT.

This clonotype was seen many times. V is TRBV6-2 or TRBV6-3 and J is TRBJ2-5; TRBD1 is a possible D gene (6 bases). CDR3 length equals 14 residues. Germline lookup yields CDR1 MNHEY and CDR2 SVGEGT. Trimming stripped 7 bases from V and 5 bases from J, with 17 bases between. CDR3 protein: CASKEQGAWETQYF. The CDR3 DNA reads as TGTGCCAGCAAAGAACAGGGTGCCTGGGAGACCCAGTACTTC.

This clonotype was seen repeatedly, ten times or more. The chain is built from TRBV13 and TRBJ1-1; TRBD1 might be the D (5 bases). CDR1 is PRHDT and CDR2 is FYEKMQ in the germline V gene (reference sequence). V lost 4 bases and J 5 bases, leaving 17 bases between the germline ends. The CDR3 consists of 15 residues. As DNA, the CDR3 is TGTGCCAGCAGCTCCCGGGACGAAAGGCGGACTGAAGCTTTCTTT. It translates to CASSSRDERRTEAFF.

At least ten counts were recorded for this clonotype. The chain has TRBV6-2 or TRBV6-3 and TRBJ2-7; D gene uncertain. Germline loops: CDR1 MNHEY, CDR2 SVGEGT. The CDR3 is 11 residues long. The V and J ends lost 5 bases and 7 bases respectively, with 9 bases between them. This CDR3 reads CASSPSREQYF. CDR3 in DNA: TGTGCCAGCAGTCCCTCGAGGGAGCAGTACTTC.

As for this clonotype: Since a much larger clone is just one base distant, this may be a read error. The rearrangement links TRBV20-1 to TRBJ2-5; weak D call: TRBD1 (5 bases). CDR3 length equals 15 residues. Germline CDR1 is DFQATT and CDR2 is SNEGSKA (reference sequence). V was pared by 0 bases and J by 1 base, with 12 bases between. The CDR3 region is CSARDGAEFQETQYF. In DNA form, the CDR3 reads TGCAGTGCTAGAGATGGGGCGGAGTTCCAAGAGACCCAGTACTTC.

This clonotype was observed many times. This CDR3 reads CASSLHTGQGAYEQYF. Written as DNA, the CDR3 is TGTGCCAGCAGTCTACACACCGGACAGGGGGCCTACGAGCAGTACTTC. This chain uses TRBV28 with TRBJ2-7, with 10 nucleotides matching TRBD1. This CDR3 contains 16 residues. J lost 2 bases, V lost 5 bases, and 9 bases had no gene match. CDR1 MDHEN and CDR2 SYDVKM come from the germline V gene.

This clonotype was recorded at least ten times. This CDR3 reads CASSFRDSLSYEQYF. CDR3 bases: TGTGCCAGCAGTTTCCGGGACAGCCTCTCCTACGAGCAGTACTTC. The chain couples TRBV27 to TRBJ2-7, with 7 positions matching TRBD1. Germline V gives CDR1 MNHEY, CDR2 SMNVEV (reference sequence). The CDR3 loop spans 15 amino acids. After removal of 3 bases from V and 0 bases from J, the junction contained 5 bases not matched to a gene.

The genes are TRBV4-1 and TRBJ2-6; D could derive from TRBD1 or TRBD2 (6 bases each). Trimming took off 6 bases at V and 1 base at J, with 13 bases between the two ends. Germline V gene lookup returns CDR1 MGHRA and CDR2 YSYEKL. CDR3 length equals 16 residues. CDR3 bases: TGCGCCAGCAGGGAGGGGGACCCATCTGGGGCCAACGTCCTGACTTTC. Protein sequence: CASREGDPSGANVLTF.

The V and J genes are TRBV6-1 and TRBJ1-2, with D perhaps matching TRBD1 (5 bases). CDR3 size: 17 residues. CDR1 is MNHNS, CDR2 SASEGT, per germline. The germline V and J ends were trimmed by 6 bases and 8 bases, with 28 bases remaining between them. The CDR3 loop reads CASSRTLPSSTDSGYTF. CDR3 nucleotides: TGTGCCAGCAGCAGAACCCTCCCCTCCTCGACAGATTCCGGCTACACCTTC.

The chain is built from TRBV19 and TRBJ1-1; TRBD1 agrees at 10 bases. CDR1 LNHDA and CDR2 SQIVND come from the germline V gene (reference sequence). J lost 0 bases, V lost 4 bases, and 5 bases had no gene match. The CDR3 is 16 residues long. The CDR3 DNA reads TGTGCCAGTAGTAAGGGACAGGGGATGGTGAACACTGAAGCTTTCTTT. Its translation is CASSKGQGMVNTEAFF.

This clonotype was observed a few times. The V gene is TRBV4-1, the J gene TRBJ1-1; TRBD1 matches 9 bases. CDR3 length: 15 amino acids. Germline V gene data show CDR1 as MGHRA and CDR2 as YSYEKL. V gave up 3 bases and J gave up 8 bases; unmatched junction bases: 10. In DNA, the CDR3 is TGCGCCAGCAGCCATCACCCCGGGACAGGGACCGAAGCTTTCTTT. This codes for CASSHHPGTGTEAFF.

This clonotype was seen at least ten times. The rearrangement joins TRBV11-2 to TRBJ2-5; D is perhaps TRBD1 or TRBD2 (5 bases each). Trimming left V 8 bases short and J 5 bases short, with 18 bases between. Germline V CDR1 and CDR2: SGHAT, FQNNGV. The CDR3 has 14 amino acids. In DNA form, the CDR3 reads TGTGCCAGCGGGGATTCGGGACGGGTGGAGACCCAGTACTTC. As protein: CASGDSGRVETQYF.

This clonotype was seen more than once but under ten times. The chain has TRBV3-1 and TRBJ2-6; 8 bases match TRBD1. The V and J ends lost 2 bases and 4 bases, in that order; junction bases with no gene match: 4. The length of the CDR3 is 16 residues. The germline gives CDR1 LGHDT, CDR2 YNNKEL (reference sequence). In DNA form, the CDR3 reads TGTGCCAGCAGCCAACGGACAGGGTTAGGGGCCAACGTCCTGACTTTC. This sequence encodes CASSQRTGLGANVLTF.

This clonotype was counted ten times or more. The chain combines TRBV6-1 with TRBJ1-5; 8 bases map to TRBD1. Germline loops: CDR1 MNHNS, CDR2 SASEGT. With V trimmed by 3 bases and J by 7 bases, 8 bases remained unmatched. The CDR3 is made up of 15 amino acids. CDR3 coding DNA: TGTGCCAGCAGTGATGACAGGGGATTTGGACAGCCCCAGCATTTT. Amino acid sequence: CASSDDRGFGQPQHF.

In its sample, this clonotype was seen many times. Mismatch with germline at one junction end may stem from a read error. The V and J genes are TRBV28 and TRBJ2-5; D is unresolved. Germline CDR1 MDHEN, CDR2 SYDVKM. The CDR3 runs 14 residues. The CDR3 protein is CASGLDVAQETQYF. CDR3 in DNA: TGTGCCAGCGGTTTAGATGTGGCCCAAGAGACCCAGTACTTC.